This note documents a single TCR beta chain sequence. Sequencing was performed with immunoSEQ multiplex PCR; in TCRdb, only in-frame clones are kept and a portion is missing. The sample has 55,000 to 80,000 clones, about 96% seen once. CDR1 and CDR2 (germline): SGHKS, YYEKEE (reference sequence). The CDR3 runs 17 residues. V was pared by 5 bases and J by 3 bases, with 10 bases of the junction left unmatched. The data stem from a study of brain T cells in children with intractable seizures. The sample consisted of peripheral blood, taken at surgery. This receptor was taken from a boy younger than two with focal cortical dysplasia and intractable seizures. The chain has TRBV5-5 and TRBJ2-5; 13 bases are a match to TRBD2. The CDR3 region has the DNA TGTGCCAGCAGACTTCTCGGACTAGCGGGGGACAAAGAGACCCAGTACTTC. Translating it yields CASRLLGLAGDKETQYF.